This T cell receptor (beta chain) was obtained from a study of CD8 T cells in ankylosing spondylitis. Overall study findings and caveats: A motif of several highly homologous TCR beta variants was seen as apparently characteristic of ankylosing spondylitis blood. With a CD8+ phenotype, disease-linked clones were relatively rare in peripheral blood. Significantly higher representation of disease-linked clones was reported for matched ankylosing spondylitis synovial fluid. A number of the motif variants had already been described in reactive arthritis synovial fluid and blood.

5'-RACE, quantitative and with molecular barcodes, yielded the TCR beta libraries. TCRdb processed the 5' RACE reads anew with MiXCR; each CDR3 protein has one entry. The sample yields 800,000 to 900,000 distinct CDR3 sequences, over 9.5% seen once. The V gene's germline CDR1 is LGHNA and CDR2 YSLEER. The V and J ends lost 3 bases and 6 bases, in that order; junction bases with no gene match: 2. This CDR3 comprises 14 residues. This clonotype appeared a few times. Its specificity is not known. The sequencing input was blood, either unsorted or a sorted T cell fraction (not recorded which). The source is a male donor with ankylosing spondylitis. The gene calls are TRBV4-3 and TRBJ2-3, with 11 bases aligning to TRBD2. CDR3 nucleotide sequence: TGCGCCAGCAGCCAGACTAGCGGGGTGGATACGCAGTATTTT. Translating it yields CASSQTSGVDTQYF.